This TCR beta chain was recovered during a study of control samples from healthy donors and cancer patients (dated by TCRdb to 2019 to 2021). As concerns this clone: Its cognate antigen has yet to be identified. No qualities accompany the bases; no much larger clone lies one base away.

The library came from the immunoSEQ multiplex PCR assay. The table comes from immuneACCESS by way of TCRdb, which keeps in-frame sequences with V and J called. Part of the clones is missing from these tables; in studies checked, under half for an unresolved V gene and the rest for unknown reasons. The sample table shows approximately 120,000 clones, and roughly 91% are seen once. Roughly a sixth of the sample comes from the top ten. The germline V and J ends show losses of 4 bases and 2 bases respectively, and no gene match explains 4 bases of the junction. The CDR3 covers 15 residues, taking in both the cysteine and the phenylalanine. Only the CDR3 region is kept as DNA, spanning 45 bases read in frame from base 1. CDR1 and CDR2, looked up from the germline V gene (reference sequence), are SGHKS and YYEKEE.

Source material: blood. The V and J genes are TRBV5-5 and TRBJ1-1, with 11 central nucleotides matching TRBD1. The receptor was derived from a woman aged 45-59 years in good health. The sequenced DNA is TGTGCCAGCAGCCCCGGGACAGGGGGAAACACTGAAGCTTTCTTT. Translated, it gives CASSPGTGGNTEAFF.